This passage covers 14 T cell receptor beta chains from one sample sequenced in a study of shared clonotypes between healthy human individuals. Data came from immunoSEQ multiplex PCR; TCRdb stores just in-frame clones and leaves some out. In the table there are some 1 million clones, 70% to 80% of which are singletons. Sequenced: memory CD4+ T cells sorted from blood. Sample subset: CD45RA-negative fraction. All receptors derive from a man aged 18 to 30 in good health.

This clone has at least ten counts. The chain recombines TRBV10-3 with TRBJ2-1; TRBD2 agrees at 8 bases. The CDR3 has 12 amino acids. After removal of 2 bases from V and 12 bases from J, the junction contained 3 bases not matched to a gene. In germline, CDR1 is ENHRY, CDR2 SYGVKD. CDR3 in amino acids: CAISEERGWQFF. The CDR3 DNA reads TGTGCCATCAGTGAGGAGCGGGGGTGGCAGTTCTTC.

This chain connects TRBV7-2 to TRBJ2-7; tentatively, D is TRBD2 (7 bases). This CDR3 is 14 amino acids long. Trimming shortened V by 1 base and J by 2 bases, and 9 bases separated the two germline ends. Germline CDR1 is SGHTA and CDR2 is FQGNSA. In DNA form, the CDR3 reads TGTGCCAGCAGCTTAGAGGGGGGGACCTACGAGCAGTACTTC. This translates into CASSLEGGTYEQYF.

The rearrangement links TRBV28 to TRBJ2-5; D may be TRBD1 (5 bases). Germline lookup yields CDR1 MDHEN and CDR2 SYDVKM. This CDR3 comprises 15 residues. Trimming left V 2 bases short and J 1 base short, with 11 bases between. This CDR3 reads CASSLPGAAQETQYF. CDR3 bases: TGTGCCAGCAGTTTACCTGGGGCGGCCCAAGAGACCCAGTACTTC.

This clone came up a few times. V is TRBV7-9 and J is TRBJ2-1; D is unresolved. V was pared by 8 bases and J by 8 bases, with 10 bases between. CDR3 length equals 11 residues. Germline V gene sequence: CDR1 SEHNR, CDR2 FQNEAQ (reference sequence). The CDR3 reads CASSPSDEQFF. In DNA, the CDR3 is TGTGCCAGCTCCCCAAGTGATGAGCAGTTCTTC.

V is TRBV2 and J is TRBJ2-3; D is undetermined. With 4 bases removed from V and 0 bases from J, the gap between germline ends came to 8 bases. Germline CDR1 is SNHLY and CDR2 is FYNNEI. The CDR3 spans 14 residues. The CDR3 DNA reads TGTGCCAGCAGTGCGAGACTGAGCACAGATACGCAGTATTTT. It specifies CASSARLSTDTQYF.

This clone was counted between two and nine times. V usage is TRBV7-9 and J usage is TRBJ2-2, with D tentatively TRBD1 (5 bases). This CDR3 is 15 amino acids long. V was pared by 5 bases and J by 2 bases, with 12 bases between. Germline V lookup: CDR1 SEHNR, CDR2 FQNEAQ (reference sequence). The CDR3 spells CASSQGATNTGELFF. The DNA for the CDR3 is TGTGCCAGCAGCCAAGGGGCCACCAACACCGGGGAGCTGTTTTTT.

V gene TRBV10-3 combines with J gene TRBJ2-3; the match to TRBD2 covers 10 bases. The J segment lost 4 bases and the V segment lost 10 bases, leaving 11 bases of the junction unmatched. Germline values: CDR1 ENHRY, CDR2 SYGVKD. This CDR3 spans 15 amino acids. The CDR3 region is CATSPGAGGPDTQYF. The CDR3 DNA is TGTGCCACGAGCCCGGGAGCGGGGGGGCCAGATACGCAGTATTTT.

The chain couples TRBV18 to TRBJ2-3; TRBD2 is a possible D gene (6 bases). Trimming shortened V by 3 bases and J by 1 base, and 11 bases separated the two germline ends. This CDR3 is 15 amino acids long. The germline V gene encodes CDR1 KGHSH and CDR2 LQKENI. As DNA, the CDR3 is TGTGCCAGCTCACCCTCGGGGGACCGCACAGATACGCAGTATTTT. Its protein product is CASSPSGDRTDTQYF.

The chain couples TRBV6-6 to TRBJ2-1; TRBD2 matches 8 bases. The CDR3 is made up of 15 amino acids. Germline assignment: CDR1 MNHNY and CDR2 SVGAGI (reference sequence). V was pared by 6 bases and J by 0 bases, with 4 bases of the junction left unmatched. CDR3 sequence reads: CASRLTSGSYNEQFF. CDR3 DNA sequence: TGTGCCAGCAGGCTCACTAGCGGCTCCTACAATGAGCAGTTCTTC.

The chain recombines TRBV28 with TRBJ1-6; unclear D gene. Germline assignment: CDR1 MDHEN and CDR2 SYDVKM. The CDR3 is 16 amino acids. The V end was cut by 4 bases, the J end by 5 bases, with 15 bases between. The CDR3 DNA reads TGTGCCAGCAGTTCCTCCGGGAGGGCTCATAATTCACCCCTCCACTTT. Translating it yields CASSSSGRAHNSPLHF.

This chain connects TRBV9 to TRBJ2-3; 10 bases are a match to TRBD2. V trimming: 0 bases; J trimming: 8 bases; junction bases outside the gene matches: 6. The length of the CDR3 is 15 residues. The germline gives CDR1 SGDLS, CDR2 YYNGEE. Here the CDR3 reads CASSVAWSSGSTQYF. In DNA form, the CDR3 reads TGTGCCAGCAGCGTAGCTTGGTCTAGCGGGAGTACGCAGTATTTT.

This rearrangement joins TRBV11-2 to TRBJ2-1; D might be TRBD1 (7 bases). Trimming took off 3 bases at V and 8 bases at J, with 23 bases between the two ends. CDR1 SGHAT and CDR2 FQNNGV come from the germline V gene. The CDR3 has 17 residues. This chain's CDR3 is CASSLFFSRQGGDEQFF. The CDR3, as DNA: TGTGCCAGCAGCTTGTTCTTCTCCCGACAGGGCGGGGATGAGCAGTTCTTC.

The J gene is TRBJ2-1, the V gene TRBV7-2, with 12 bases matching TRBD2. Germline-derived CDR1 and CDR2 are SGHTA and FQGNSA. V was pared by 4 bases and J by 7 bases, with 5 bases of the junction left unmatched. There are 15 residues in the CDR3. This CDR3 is CASSSRTSGENEQFF. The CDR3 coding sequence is TGTGCCAGCAGCTCCCGGACTAGCGGGGAGAATGAGCAGTTCTTC.

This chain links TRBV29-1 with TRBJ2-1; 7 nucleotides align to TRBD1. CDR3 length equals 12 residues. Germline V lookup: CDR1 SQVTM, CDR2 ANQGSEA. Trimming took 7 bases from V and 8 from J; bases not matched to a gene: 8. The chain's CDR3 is CSALSQGDEQFF. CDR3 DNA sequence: TGCAGCGCCCTATCCCAGGGGGATGAGCAGTTCTTC.